Listed here are 20 T cell receptor beta chains from one sample, sequenced in a study of blood T cell repertoires in COVID-19. Profiling relied on immunoSEQ multiplex PCR, and the TCRdb table lists in-frame clones only, not all of them. This sample carries roughly 200,000 clones, 70% to 80% of them seen once, and the ten largest clones take approximately 12%. The specimen sequenced was peripheral blood. These receptors were collected from a man aged 45-60 years who had recovered from COVID-19.

The V call is TRBV11-2, the J call TRBJ2-3; TRBD2 might be the D (6 bases). The V and J ends lost 4 bases and 3 bases respectively, with 26 bases between them. This CDR3 has 19 amino acids. CDR1 is SGHAT and CDR2 is FQNNGV in the germline V gene. CDR3 residues: CASSSSPVWTTGGTDTQYF. CDR3 bases: TGTGCCAGCAGCTCGAGCCCTGTGTGGACTACCGGGGGAACAGATACGCAGTATTTT.

The V call is TRBV28, the J call TRBJ1-1; 10 positions match TRBD1. V gave up 6 bases and J gave up 11 bases; unmatched junction bases: 6. Germline CDR1 and CDR2: MDHEN and SYDVKM. The CDR3 loop spans 12 amino acids. This chain's CDR3 is CASRGQGSSAFF. The CDR3 region has the DNA TGTGCCAGCAGGGGACAGGGGTCTTCGGCTTTCTTT.

The rearrangement joins TRBV5-1 to TRBJ2-1; 12 bases match TRBD2. Germline V gene sequence: CDR1 SGHRS, CDR2 YFSETQ. This CDR3 is 16 amino acids long. Unmatched junction bases numbered 7, after V lost 4 bases and J lost 5 bases. CDR3 sequence: CASSTLAGGNNNEQFF. In DNA, the CDR3 is TGCGCCAGCAGCACCCTAGCGGGAGGGAATAACAATGAGCAGTTCTTC.

This chain links TRBV30 with TRBJ2-3; the D gene is possibly TRBD2 (6 bases). This CDR3 contains 14 residues. V lost 5 bases and J lost 0, with 12 bases in between. Germline-derived CDR1 and CDR2 are GTSNPN and SVGIG (reference sequence). CDR3 protein: CAWAHAGSTDTQYF. In nucleotides, the CDR3 is TGTGCCTGGGCCCATGCGGGAAGCACAGATACGCAGTATTTT.

This clone was detected only a few times. The chain carries TRBV9 and TRBJ2-3, with TRBD2 identical over 12 bases. Germline V CDR1 and CDR2: SGDLS, YYNGEE. The CDR3 is 16 amino acids. V trimming: 3 bases; J trimming: 0 bases; junction bases outside the gene matches: 2. This CDR3 is CASSEGTSGSTDTQYF. CDR3 sequence (DNA): TGTGCCAGCAGCGAGGGGACTAGCGGGAGCACAGATACGCAGTATTTT.

The rearrangement uses TRBV4-1 and TRBJ2-7; TRBD2 matches at 13 bases. The germline gives CDR1 MGHRA, CDR2 YSYEKL. The CDR3 runs to 15 residues. V shed 4 bases, J shed 3 bases, and the junction held 3 bases outside the gene matches. Here the CDR3 DNA reads TGCGCCAGCAGCCTACTAGCGGGAGGGTTCTACGAGCAGTACTTC. This sequence encodes CASSLLAGGFYEQYF.

The chain is built from TRBV5-1 and TRBJ1-4; TRBD1 aligns across 7 bases. CDR1 is SGHRS, CDR2 YFSETQ, per germline. The CDR3 consists of 15 residues. Trimming took 0 bases from V and 7 from J; bases not matched to a gene: 6. The CDR3 DNA is TGCGCCAGCAGCTTGGGACAGGGCGAGATTGAAAAACTGTTTTTT. This encodes CASSLGQGEIEKLFF. Full variable domain (missing parts from reference TRBV5-1 and TRBJ1-4): KAGVTQTPRYLIKTRGQQVTLSCSPISGHRSVSWYQQTPGQGLQFLFEYFSETQRNKGNFPGRFSGRQFSNSRSEMNVSTLELGDSALYLCASSLGQGEIEKLFFGSGTQLSVL.

The rearrangement links TRBV4-1 to TRBJ2-7, with unresolved D. The CDR3 consists of 13 residues. Germline V gene lookup returns CDR1 MGHRA and CDR2 YSYEKL. The V and J ends lost 1 base and 5 bases respectively, with 9 bases between them. The CDR3 reads CASSQVVRHEQYF. DNA of the CDR3: TGCGCCAGCAGCCAAGTAGTTCGCCACGAGCAGTACTTC.

The chain has TRBV21-1 and TRBJ2-3; the table names TRBD1, a call not compared with the DNA. TRBV21-1 has pseudogene status. This CDR3 has 19 amino acids. The CDR3 is CASSKRNRGPLSSTDTQYF. The CDR3 DNA reads TGTGCCAGCAGCAAACGAAACAGGGGGCCCCTATCGAGCACAGATACGCAGTATTTT.

The J gene is TRBJ1-1, the V gene TRBV18; TRBD1 matches at 7 bases. Germline-derived CDR1 and CDR2 are KGHSH and LQKENI. CDR3 size: 15 residues. J lost 1 base, V lost 4 bases, and 6 bases had no gene match. In DNA, the CDR3 is TGTGCCAGCTCACGGTCCGGGACAGAGAACACTGAAGCTTTCTTT. It specifies CASSRSGTENTEAFF. Combining the CDR3 with reference TRBV18 and TRBJ1-1 gives the whole variable domain NAGVMQNPRHLVRRRGQEARLRCSPMKGHSHVYWYRQLPEEGLKFMVYLQKENIIDESGMPKERFSAEFPKEGPSILRIQQVVRGDSAAYFCASSRSGTENTEAFFGQGTRLTVV.

The V call is TRBV7-6, the J call TRBJ2-2; 10 bases fit TRBD2. The length of the CDR3 is 17 residues. The V gene's germline CDR1 is SGHVS and CDR2 FNYEAQ. V was pared by 5 bases and J by 2 bases, with 8 bases of the junction left unmatched. The CDR3 DNA reads as TGTGCCAGCAGCGATTCCGGGACTAGCGCTAACACCGGGGAGCTGTTTTTT. This translates into CASSDSGTSANTGELFF.

V and J are TRBV19 and TRBJ1-5; D is perhaps TRBD1 (5 bases). This CDR3 has 14 amino acids. Germline CDR1 and CDR2: LNHDA and SQIVND (reference sequence). V lost 2 bases and J 7 bases, leaving 12 bases between the germline ends. This chain's CDR3 is CASSISTGEQPQHF. The CDR3 DNA follows: TGTGCCAGTAGTATATCAACAGGAGAACAGCCCCAGCATTTT.

V is TRBV12-3 or TRBV12-4 and J is TRBJ1-2; 7 bases match TRBD1. This CDR3 contains 13 residues. The V and J ends lost 5 bases and 3 bases, in that order; junction bases with no gene match: 3. DNA for the CDR3: TGTGCCAGCAGTACAGGACAGGACTATGGCTACACCTTC. Its protein product is CASSTGQDYGYTF.

The chain recombines TRBV11-2 with TRBJ2-7; a weak D match, TRBD1 (5 bases). The CDR3 has 16 amino acids. V was trimmed by 5 bases and J by 3 bases, leaving 20 bases between them. Germline V lookup: CDR1 SGHAT, CDR2 FQNNGV. The CDR3 DNA reads as TGTGCCAGCAGCCCTATTGCCCGGACCGACAGCTACGAGCAGTACTTC. Translation gives CASSPIARTDSYEQYF.

The rearrangement joins TRBV11-2 to TRBJ1-1, with D possibly TRBD1 on 6 matching bases. V shed 0 bases and J shed 5 bases, with 10 bases lying between them. The CDR3 covers 14 residues. Germline lookup yields CDR1 SGHAT and CDR2 FQNNGV. In DNA form, the CDR3 reads TGTGCCAGCAGCTTAGATCGCAGGGGTACTGAAGCTTTCTTT. This encodes CASSLDRRGTEAFF.

The rearrangement uses TRBV18 and TRBJ1-5; 10 bases agree with TRBD1. Per germline, CDR1 KGHSH and CDR2 LQKENI. The CDR3 is made up of 15 amino acids. J was trimmed by 6 bases and V by 3 bases; bases with no gene match: 5. CDR3: CASSPSDRGIQPQHF. CDR3 bases: TGTGCCAGCTCACCGTCGGACAGGGGGATTCAGCCCCAGCATTTT.

The chain has TRBV3-1 (or the pseudogene TRBV3-2) and TRBJ2-2, with TRBD2 matching 10 bases. Trimming at V came to 3 bases and at J to 0 bases, leaving 4 bases not matched to a gene. This CDR3 is 17 amino acids long. The germline CDR1 and CDR2 sequences are LGHDT and YNNKEL (reference sequence). CDR3 residues: CASSHQREGTNTGELFF. CDR3 DNA sequence: TGTGCCAGCAGCCATCAGCGGGAGGGTACGAACACCGGGGAGCTGTTTTTT.

The chain combines TRBV28 with TRBJ2-7; a weak D match, TRBD1 (6 bases). This CDR3 is built from 14 residues. In germline, CDR1 is MDHEN, CDR2 SYDVKM. V was shortened by 5 bases and J by 3 bases, with 14 bases between the two germline ends. The CDR3 here is CASSGTTGFYEQYF. For the CDR3, the DNA is TGTGCCAGCAGTGGGACAACGGGATTCTACGAGCAGTACTTC.

The chain carries TRBV9 and TRBJ2-1; D not certain. The germline V and J ends were trimmed by 0 bases and 2 bases, with 6 bases remaining between them. Germline CDR1 reads SGDLS; CDR2 reads YYNGEE. The CDR3 extends over 14 amino acids. DNA for the CDR3: TGTGCCAGCAGCGTAGGAAGCGCCTACAATGAGCAGTTCTTC. It codes for CASSVGSAYNEQFF. Variable domain in full (rest from reference TRBV9 and TRBJ2-1): DSGVTQTPKHLITATGQRVTLRCSPRSGDLSVYWYQQSLDQGLQFLIQYYNGEERAKGNILERFSAQQFPDLHSELNLSSLELGDSALYFCASSVGSAYNEQFFGPGTRLTVL.

The chain has TRBV2 and TRBJ2-2; possible D gene TRBD1, 5 bases. The CDR3 extends over 15 amino acids. The V end was cut by 6 bases, the J end by 0 bases, with 11 bases between. The V gene's germline CDR1 is SNHLY and CDR2 FYNNEI. CDR3 nucleotide sequence: TGTGCCAGCAGCACAGGCGGTACGAACACCGGGGAGCTGTTTTTT. Residues: CASSTGGTNTGELFF.